The 3 T cell receptor beta chains listed next were all sequenced from one sample in a study of T cell responses to AZD1222 COVID-19 vaccine. Sequencing was performed with immunoSEQ multiplex PCR; in TCRdb, only in-frame clones are kept and a portion is missing. The profile shows about 44,000 clones, about three quarters of them singletons. The sample in question was peripheral blood, obtained on day 0 of AZD1222 vaccination. These receptors were collected from an adult in good health.

CDR3 residues: CSASPAGAALNYGYTF. The CDR3 coding sequence is TGCAGTGCTAGTCCGGCAGGGGCCGCACTTAACTATGGCTACACCTTC. V usage is TRBV20-1 and J usage is TRBJ1-2; D perhaps matches TRBD1 (6 bases). The CDR3 length is 16 residues. Trimming left V 3 bases short and J 1 base short, with 18 bases between. CDR1 is DFQATT and CDR2 is SNEGSKA in the germline V gene (reference sequence).

The rearrangement links TRBV29-1 to TRBJ1-1; 7 nucleotides align to TRBD1. V gave up 4 bases and J gave up 7 bases; unmatched junction bases: 9. Per germline, CDR1 SQVTM and CDR2 ANQGSEA. CDR3 length: 13 amino acids. The CDR3 nucleotides read TGCAGCGTTGGACAGGACAGGACGGGTGAAGCTTTCTTT. Amino acids: CSVGQDRTGEAFF. Full variable domain (outside the CDR3, taken from reference TRBV29-1 and TRBJ1-1): SAVISQKPSRDICQRGTSLTIQCQVDSQVTMMFWYRQQPGQSLTLIATANQGSEATYESGFVIDKFPISRPNLTFSTLTVSNMSPEDSSIYLCSVGQDRTGEAFFGQGTRLTVV.

This chain links TRBV29-1 with TRBJ1-1; D perhaps matches TRBD1 (5 bases). The CDR3 loop spans 14 amino acids. V was clipped by 5 bases and J by 3 bases, with 16 bases between them. Germline CDR1 reads SQVTM; CDR2 reads ANQGSEA. CDR3 residues: CSVLIGALDTEAFF. The CDR3 DNA follows: TGCAGCGTTCTAATAGGGGCCCTGGACACTGAAGCTTTCTTT. The entire variable domain, with the rest obtained from reference TRBV29-1 and TRBJ1-1, is as follows: SAVISQKPSRDICQRGTSLTIQCQVDSQVTMMFWYRQQPGQSLTLIATANQGSEATYESGFVIDKFPISRPNLTFSTLTVSNMSPEDSSIYLCSVLIGALDTEAFFGQGTRLTVV.